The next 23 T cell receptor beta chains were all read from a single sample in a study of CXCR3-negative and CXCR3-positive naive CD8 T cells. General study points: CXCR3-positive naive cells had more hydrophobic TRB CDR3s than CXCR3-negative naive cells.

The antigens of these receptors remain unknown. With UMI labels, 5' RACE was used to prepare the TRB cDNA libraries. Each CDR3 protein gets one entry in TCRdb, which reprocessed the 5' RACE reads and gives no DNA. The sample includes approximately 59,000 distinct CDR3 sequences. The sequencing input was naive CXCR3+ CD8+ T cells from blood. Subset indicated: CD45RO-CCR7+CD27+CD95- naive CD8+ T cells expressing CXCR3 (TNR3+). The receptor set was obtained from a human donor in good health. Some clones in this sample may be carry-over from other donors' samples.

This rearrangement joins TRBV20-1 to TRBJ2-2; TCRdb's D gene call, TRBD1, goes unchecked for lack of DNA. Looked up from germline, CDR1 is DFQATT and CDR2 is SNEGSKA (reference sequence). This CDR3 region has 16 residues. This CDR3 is CSARDPPGSNTGELFF.

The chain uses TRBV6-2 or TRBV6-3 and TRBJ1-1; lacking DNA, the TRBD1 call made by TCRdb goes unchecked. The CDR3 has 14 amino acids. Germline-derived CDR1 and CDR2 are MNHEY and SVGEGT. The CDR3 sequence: CASSYTPGGTEAFF.

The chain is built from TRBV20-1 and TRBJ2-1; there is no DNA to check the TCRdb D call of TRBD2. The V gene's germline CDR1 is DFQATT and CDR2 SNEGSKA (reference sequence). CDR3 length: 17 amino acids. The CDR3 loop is CSARDWTSGSGSNEQFF.

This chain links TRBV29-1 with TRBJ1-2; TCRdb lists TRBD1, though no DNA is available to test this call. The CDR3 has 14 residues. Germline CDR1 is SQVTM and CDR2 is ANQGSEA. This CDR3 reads CSVDGTGSWFGYTF.

The CDR3 spells CASSRGQGSAPLHF. V usage is TRBV18 and J usage is TRBJ1-6; TCRdb names TRBD1, which stays unverified in the absence of DNA. Germline lookup yields CDR1 KGHSH and CDR2 LQKENI. This CDR3 contains 14 residues.

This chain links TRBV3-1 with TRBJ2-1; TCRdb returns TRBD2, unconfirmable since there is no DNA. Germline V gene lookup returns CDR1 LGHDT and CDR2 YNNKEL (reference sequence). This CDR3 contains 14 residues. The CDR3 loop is CASSHRELAYEQFF.

Here the CDR3 reads CASSPSGRTNTGELFF. This chain joins TRBV12-3 or TRBV12-4 and TRBJ2-2; there is no DNA to check the TCRdb D call of TRBD2. The CDR3 runs to 16 residues.

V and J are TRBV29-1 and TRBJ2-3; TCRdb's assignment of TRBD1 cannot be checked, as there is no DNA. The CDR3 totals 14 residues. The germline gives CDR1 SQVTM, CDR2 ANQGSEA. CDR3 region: CSVVRGDLGDTQYF.

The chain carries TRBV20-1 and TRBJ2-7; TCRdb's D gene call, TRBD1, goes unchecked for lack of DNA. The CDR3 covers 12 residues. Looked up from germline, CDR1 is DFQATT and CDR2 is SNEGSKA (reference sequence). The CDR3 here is CSALRDNYEQYF.

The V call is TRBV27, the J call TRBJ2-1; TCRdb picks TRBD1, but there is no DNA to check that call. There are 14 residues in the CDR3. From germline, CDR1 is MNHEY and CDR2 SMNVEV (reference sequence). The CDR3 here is CASSLRTGINEQFF.

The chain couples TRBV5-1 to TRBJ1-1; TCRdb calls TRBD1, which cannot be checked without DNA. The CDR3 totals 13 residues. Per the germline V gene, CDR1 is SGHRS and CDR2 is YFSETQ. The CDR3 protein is CASSFTGNTEAFF. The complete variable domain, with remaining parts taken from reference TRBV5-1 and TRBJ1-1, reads KAGVTQTPRYLIKTRGQQVTLSCSPISGHRSVSWYQQTPGQGLQFLFEYFSETQRNKGNFPGRFSGRQFSNSRSEMNVSTLELGDSALYLCASSFTGNTEAFFGQGTRLTVV.

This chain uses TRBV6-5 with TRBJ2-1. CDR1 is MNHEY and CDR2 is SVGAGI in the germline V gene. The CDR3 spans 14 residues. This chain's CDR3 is CASSYGPSYNEQFF.

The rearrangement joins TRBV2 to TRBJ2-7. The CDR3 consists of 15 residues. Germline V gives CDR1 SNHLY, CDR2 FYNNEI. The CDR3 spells CASSELLGASYEQYF.

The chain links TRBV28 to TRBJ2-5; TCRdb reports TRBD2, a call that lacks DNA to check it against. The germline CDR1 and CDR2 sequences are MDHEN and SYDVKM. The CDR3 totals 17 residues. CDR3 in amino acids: CASSLPALAGGVETQYF.

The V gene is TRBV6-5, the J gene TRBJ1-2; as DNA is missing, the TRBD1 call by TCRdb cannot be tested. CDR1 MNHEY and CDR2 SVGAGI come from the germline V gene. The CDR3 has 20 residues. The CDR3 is CASSYSYRGGQGPAGDGYTF.

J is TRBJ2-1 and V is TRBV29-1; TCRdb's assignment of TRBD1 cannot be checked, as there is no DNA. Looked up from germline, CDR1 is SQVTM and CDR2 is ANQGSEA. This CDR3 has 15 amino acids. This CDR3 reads CSVDGWGQFPNEQFF.

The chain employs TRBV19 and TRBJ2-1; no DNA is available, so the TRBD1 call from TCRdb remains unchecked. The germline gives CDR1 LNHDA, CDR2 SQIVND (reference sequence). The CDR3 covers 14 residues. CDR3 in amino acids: CASRSEDRINEQFF.

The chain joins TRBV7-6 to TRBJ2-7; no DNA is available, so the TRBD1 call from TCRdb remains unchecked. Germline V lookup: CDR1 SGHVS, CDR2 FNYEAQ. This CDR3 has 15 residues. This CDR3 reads CASSYVTGDSYEQYF.

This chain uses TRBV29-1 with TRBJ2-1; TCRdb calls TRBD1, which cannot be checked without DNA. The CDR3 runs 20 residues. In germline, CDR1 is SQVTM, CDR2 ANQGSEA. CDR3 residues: CSVVGRTVIGGYIRINEQFF.

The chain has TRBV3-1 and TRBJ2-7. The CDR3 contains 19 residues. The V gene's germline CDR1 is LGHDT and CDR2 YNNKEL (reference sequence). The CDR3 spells CASSQDKYHSFSAVYEQYF.

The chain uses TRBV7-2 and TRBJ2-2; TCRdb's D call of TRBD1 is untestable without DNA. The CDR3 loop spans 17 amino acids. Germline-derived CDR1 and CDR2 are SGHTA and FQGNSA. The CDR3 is CASSPQRGTTNTGELFF.

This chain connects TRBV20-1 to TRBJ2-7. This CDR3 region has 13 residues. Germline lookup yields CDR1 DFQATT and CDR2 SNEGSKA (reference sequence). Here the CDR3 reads CSARARNAYEQYF.

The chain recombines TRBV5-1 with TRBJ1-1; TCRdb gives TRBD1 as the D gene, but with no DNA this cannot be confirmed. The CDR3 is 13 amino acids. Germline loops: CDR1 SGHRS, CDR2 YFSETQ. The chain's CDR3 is CAVEPLRGKMAFF.